Listed here are 20 T cell receptor beta chains from one sample, sequenced in a study of radiation and T cells in renal cell carcinoma. TCRdb's copy holds only in-frame clones and misses some; the assay was immunoSEQ multiplex PCR. The sample records 120,000 to 150,000 clones, over 65% being singletons. Time point of the sample: baseline pretreatment blood. As to treatment: 15 Gy SBRT to primary tumor, nephrectomy 4 weeks later. The sample consisted of blood, taken from a patient whose treatment included radiotherapy and nephrectomy. These receptors originate from a woman in her forties or fifties with renal cell carcinoma.

The CDR3 sequence: CASNGGIETEAFF. In DNA, the CDR3 is TGTGCCAGCAATGGGGGAATAGAAACTGAAGCTTTCTTT. The chain couples TRBV28 to TRBJ1-1; tentatively, D is TRBD1 (5 bases). The CDR3 consists of 13 residues. V was clipped by 7 bases and J by 5 bases, with 14 bases between them. Germline-derived CDR1 and CDR2 are MDHEN and SYDVKM.

This sequence joins TRBV7-2 and TRBJ2-4; a possible D gene is TRBD2 (6 bases). The V and J ends lost 4 bases and 0 bases respectively, with 13 bases between them. Germline V gene sequence: CDR1 SGHTA, CDR2 FQGNSA. The CDR3 is made up of 16 amino acids. The DNA of the CDR3 is TGTGCCAGCAGCTCATCAGGGACTGTAGCCAAAAACATTCAGTACTTC. Translated: CASSSSGTVAKNIQYF. The variable domain in full, with the rest retrieved from reference TRBV7-2 and TRBJ2-4, is GAGVSQSPSNKVTEKGKDVELRCDPISGHTALYWYRQSLGQGLEFLIYFQGNSAPDKSGLPSDRFSAERTGGSVSTLTIQRTQQEDSAVYLCASSSSGTVAKNIQYFGAGTRLSVL.

The chain uses TRBV2 and TRBJ1-2; no clear D. From germline, CDR1 is SNHLY and CDR2 FYNNEI. The V end was cut by 11 bases, the J end by 1 base, with 14 bases between. The CDR3 spans 13 residues. CDR3 amino acids: CAGTNNLNYGYTF. DNA of the CDR3: TGTGCCGGCACTAACAACCTTAACTATGGCTACACCTTC. Drawing the rest from reference TRBV2 and TRBJ1-2, the complete variable domain is EPEVTQTPSHQVTQMGQEVILRCVPISNHLYFYWYRQILGQKVEFLVSFYNNEISEKSEIFDDQFSVERPDGSNFTLKIRSTKLEDSAMYFCAGTNNLNYGYTFGSGTRLTVV.

This chain joins TRBV6-5 and TRBJ2-2; 7 nucleotides align to TRBD2. Germline loops: CDR1 MNHEY, CDR2 SVGAGI. The CDR3 spans 14 residues. Unmatched junction bases numbered 4, after V lost 5 bases and J lost 4 bases. This chain's CDR3 is CASSTGGGTGELFF. The CDR3 region has the DNA TGTGCCAGCAGTACTGGGGGGGGCACCGGGGAGCTGTTTTTT.

V and J are TRBV5-6 and TRBJ2-1, with D possibly matching TRBD1 (5 bases). The germline CDR1 and CDR2 sequences are SGHDT and YYEEEE. This CDR3 contains 13 residues. V lost 0 bases to trimming and J lost 9 bases, with 10 bases between them. In DNA form, the CDR3 reads TGTGCCAGCAGCTTGGCTGAAGGGGTTGAGCAGTTCTTC. Its translation: CASSLAEGVEQFF. The full variable domain, in which reference TRBV5-6 and TRBJ2-1 provide the parts outside the CDR3, is DAGVTQSPTHLIKTRGQQVTLRCSPKSGHDTVSWYQQALGQGPQFIFQYYEEEERQRGNFPDRFSGHQFPNYSSELNVNALLLGDSALYLCASSLAEGVEQFFGPGTRLTVL.

The J gene is TRBJ2-2, the V gene TRBV9, with D tentatively TRBD2 (6 bases). CDR1 is SGDLS, CDR2 YYNGEE, per germline. Between the trimmed V and J ends, which lost 7 bases and 7 bases, there was a span of 11 bases. CDR3 length: 12 residues. The CDR3 coding sequence is TGTGCCAGCGGAGGGCTTGGCGGGGAGCTGTTTTTT. Residues: CASGGLGGELFF.

This chain joins TRBV4-3 and TRBJ1-5, with D tentatively TRBD1 (6 bases). This CDR3 comprises 14 residues. CDR1 is LGHNA, CDR2 YSLEER, per germline. V was cut by 4 bases and J by 2 bases, with 9 bases left in between. CDR3 DNA sequence: TGCGCCAGCAGCCCGGACAGTGGCAATCAGCCCCAGCATTTT. Its protein is CASSPDSGNQPQHF.

The rearrangement links TRBV28 to TRBJ1-6, with a tentative D call TRBD1 (5 bases). In germline, CDR1 is MDHEN, CDR2 SYDVKM. V lost 7 bases and J lost 5, with 21 bases in between. CDR3 length equals 17 residues. CDR3 residues: CASTPTGEVLNNSPLHF. DNA for the CDR3: TGTGCCAGCACCCCCACGGGGGAAGTCCTCAATAATTCACCCCTCCACTTT.

The chain carries TRBV30 and TRBJ2-2, with TRBD1 matching over 11 bases. V shed 6 bases and J 8 bases; nucleotides not matched to a gene: 5. The CDR3 sequence is 13 residues long. Germline V gene data show CDR1 as GTSNPN and CDR2 as SVGIG (reference sequence). The CDR3 DNA sequence: TGTGCCTGCACGGGACAGGGGGTGGGGGAGCTGTTTTTT. Translating it yields CACTGQGVGELFF.

The chain combines TRBV6-6 with TRBJ2-7; D is perhaps TRBD1 or TRBD2 (5 bases each). In germline, CDR1 is MNHNY, CDR2 SVGAGI (reference sequence). Between the trimmed V and J ends, which lost 2 bases and 7 bases, there was a span of 15 bases. The CDR3 has 14 amino acids. CDR3 in amino acids: CASSYRGRTEEQYF. The CDR3 nucleotides are TGTGCCAGCAGTTACAGGGGACGGACGGAAGAGCAGTACTTC.

The chain recombines TRBV7-2 with TRBJ2-2; D is uncertain. V was cut by 3 bases and J by 2 bases, with 4 bases left in between. The germline gives CDR1 SGHTA, CDR2 FQGNSA. The CDR3 is 13 residues long. CDR3 bases: TGTGCCAGCAGCTTCCTTAACACCGGGGAGCTGTTTTTT. Its protein product is CASSFLNTGELFF.

The gene calls are TRBV10-2 and TRBJ1-2; a weak D match, TRBD1 (6 bases). Trimming removed 5 bases at V and 5 bases at J, with 15 bases between. Per the germline V gene, CDR1 is WSHSY and CDR2 is SAAADI. There are 14 residues in the CDR3. CDR3 protein: CASSPSTGVYGYTF. The DNA of the CDR3 is TGCGCCAGCAGTCCGTCGACAGGCGTGTATGGCTACACCTTC.

The V call is TRBV2, the J call TRBJ1-6; the D is unclear. Germline CDR1 and CDR2: SNHLY and FYNNEI. The CDR3 has 13 residues. V lost 7 bases, J lost 7 bases, and 11 bases lay in between. The CDR3 region is CASTGSENSPLHF. CDR3 DNA sequence: TGTGCCAGCACAGGTTCGGAGAATTCACCCCTCCACTTT. Full variable domain (outside the CDR3, taken from reference TRBV2 and TRBJ1-6): EPEVTQTPSHQVTQMGQEVILRCVPISNHLYFYWYRQILGQKVEFLVSFYNNEISEKSEIFDDQFSVERPDGSNFTLKIRSTKLEDSAMYFCASTGSENSPLHFGNGTRLTVT.

The gene calls are TRBV5-1 and TRBJ2-1; 7 bases align to TRBD2. CDR3 length: 15 residues. The V and J ends lost 0 bases and 2 bases, in that order; junction bases with no gene match: 2. Germline loops: CDR1 SGHRS, CDR2 YFSETQ. The CDR3 here is CASSLDSGPYNEQFF. CDR3 DNA sequence: TGCGCCAGCAGCTTGGATAGCGGGCCCTACAATGAGCAGTTCTTC.

The chain carries TRBV5-4 and TRBJ2-4; weak D call: TRBD2 (6 bases). Looked up from germline, CDR1 is SGHNT and CDR2 is YYREEE (reference sequence). V shed 3 bases and J shed 7 bases, with 14 bases lying between them. The CDR3 has 14 residues. DNA for the CDR3: TGTGCCAGCAGCTCCCCAGGGAGGAGCAACATTCAGTACTTC. This codes for CASSSPGRSNIQYF.

The chain recombines TRBV5-1 with TRBJ1-5, with TRBD1 matching over 8 bases. Germline V gene data show CDR1 as SGHRS and CDR2 as YFSETQ. This CDR3 has 14 amino acids. Trimming at V came to 2 bases and at J to 7 bases, leaving 5 bases not matched to a gene. CDR3 sequence: CASSFDRGGQPQHF. CDR3 DNA sequence: TGCGCCAGCAGCTTCGACAGGGGAGGCCAGCCCCAGCATTTT.

V and J are TRBV19 and TRBJ2-7; TRBD2 agrees at 8 bases. With 5 bases clipped from V and 5 bases from J, the junction kept 11 bases outside the gene matches. The CDR3 totals 15 residues. Germline lookup yields CDR1 LNHDA and CDR2 SQIVND (reference sequence). The CDR3: CASSPLSSGGNEQYF. CDR3 DNA: TGTGCCAGTAGTCCTCTGTCAAGCGGGGGAAACGAGCAGTACTTC. Using reference TRBV19 and TRBJ2-7 for the parts outside the CDR3, the full variable domain is DGGITQSPKYLFRKEGQNVTLSCEQNLNHDAMYWYRQDPGQGLRLIYYSQIVNDFQKGDIAEGYSVSREKKESFPLTVTSAQKNPTAFYLCASSPLSSGGNEQYFGPGTRLTVT.

J is TRBJ2-7 and V is TRBV7-8, with D possibly being TRBD2 (6 bases). The V end was cut by 4 bases, the J end by 0 bases, with 13 bases between. Per germline, CDR1 SGHVS and CDR2 FQNEAQ. This CDR3 has 15 residues. CDR3 region: CASSSGLSSSYEQYF. CDR3 coding DNA: TGTGCCAGCAGCTCGGGACTTTCCAGCTCCTACGAGCAGTACTTC.

V is TRBV27 and J is TRBJ2-7, with 9 bases fitting TRBD2. Germline CDR1 is MNHEY and CDR2 is SMNVEV (reference sequence). The CDR3 is 15 amino acids. The V segment lost 5 bases and the J segment 4 bases; nucleotides outside the gene matches: 9. The CDR3, as DNA: TGTGCCAGCAGTCCGCCTTGGAGCGGGAGGTACGAGCAGTACTTC. Its protein is CASSPPWSGRYEQYF.

The chain has TRBV11-3 and TRBJ1-4, with TRBD1 as a possible D gene (5 bases). The CDR3 runs to 15 residues. Germline V gene lookup returns CDR1 SGHNT and CDR2 YENEEA. Trimming took off 4 bases at V and 3 bases at J, with 12 bases between the two ends. CDR3 sequence (DNA): TGTGCCAGCAGCTGGGGGATGTCGGCTAATGAAAAACTGTTTTTT. Translated, it gives CASSWGMSANEKLFF.